This T cell receptor beta chain was identified in a study of shared clonotypes between healthy human individuals. The data were produced by immunoSEQ multiplex PCR, yet TCRdb's version contains in-frame clones alone and is incomplete. The data show roughly 2.2 million clones, with 90% to 95% seen just once and 0.39% held by the top ten. This receptor was taken from a man aged 18 to 29 in good health. Some clones in this sample may be carry-over from other donors' samples. What was sequenced was naive CD4+ T cells from PBMCs. Subset: CD45RA+ positively selected.

Written as DNA, the CDR3 is TGTGCCAGCAGTTTAATTGGCTCCAGGCAGTATTTT. This gives the protein CASSLIGSRQYF. V and J are TRBV28 and TRBJ2-3; D is uncertain. Trimming stripped 2 bases from V and 11 bases from J, with 11 bases between. The V gene's germline CDR1 is MDHEN and CDR2 SYDVKM. The CDR3 covers 12 residues.